This section outlines one TCR beta chain sequence together with its context. What it binds is not known. Pooling was applied to second doses at about 4 or about 12 weeks. Sequencing was performed with immunoSEQ multiplex PCR; in TCRdb, only in-frame clones are kept and a portion is missing. The sample records approximately 150,000 clones, about 91% being singletons. The sample originates from a study of T cell responses to AZD1222 COVID-19 vaccine. Findings and caveats of the study: It was only after the peak T cell response that any repertoires were sampled. Spike-specific TCR breadth and depth grew following two AZD1222 doses.

This receptor was taken from an adult who received the AZD1222 COVID-19 vaccine. The sequences come from peripheral blood, collected 28 days after the second AZD1222 dose.

The DNA of the CDR3 is TGTGCCAGCAGTCCATGGACAGGAGCTAACTATGGCTACACCTTC. This encodes CASSPWTGANYGYTF. The V and J genes are TRBV27 and TRBJ1-2; 7 bases fit TRBD1. J lost 0 bases, V lost 5 bases, and 6 bases had no gene match. This CDR3 region has 15 residues. Per the germline V gene, CDR1 is MNHEY and CDR2 is SMNVEV (reference sequence).